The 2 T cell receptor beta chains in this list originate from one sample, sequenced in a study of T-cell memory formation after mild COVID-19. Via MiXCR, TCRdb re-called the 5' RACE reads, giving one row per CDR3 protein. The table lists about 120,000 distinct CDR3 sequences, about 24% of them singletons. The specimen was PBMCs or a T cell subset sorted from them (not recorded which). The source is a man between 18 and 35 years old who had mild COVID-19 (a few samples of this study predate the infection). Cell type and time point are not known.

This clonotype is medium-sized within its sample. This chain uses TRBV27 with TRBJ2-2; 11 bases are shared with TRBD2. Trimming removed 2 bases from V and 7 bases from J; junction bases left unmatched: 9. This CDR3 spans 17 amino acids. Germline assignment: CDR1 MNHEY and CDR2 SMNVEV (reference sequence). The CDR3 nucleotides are TGTGCCAGCAGTTTACTTATAGCGGGGGGGCAAGGCGGGGAGCTGTTTTTT. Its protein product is CASSLLIAGGQGGELFF.

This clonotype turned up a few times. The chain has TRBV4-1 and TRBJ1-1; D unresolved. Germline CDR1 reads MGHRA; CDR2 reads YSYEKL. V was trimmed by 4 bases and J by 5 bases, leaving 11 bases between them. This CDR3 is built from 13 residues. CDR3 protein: CASSLGMGTEAFF. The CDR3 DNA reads TGCGCCAGCAGCCTGGGGATGGGGACTGAAGCTTTCTTT.